This T cell receptor beta chain was profiled in a study of monozygotic twins with inflammatory bowel disease. The TCR libraries each used total RNA (roughly 3,500 ng per library). UMIs containing a 6-nucleotide sample barcode were added via template switching. TCRdb reprocessed the 5' RACE reads, keeping one entry per CDR3 protein, no DNA. This sample contains about 210,000 distinct CDR3 sequences. CDR3 length: 15 amino acids. Germline loops: CDR1 KGHSY, CDR2 FQNENV. The TCR was taken from a human donor with ulcerative colitis or Crohn's disease, or a healthy co-twin of an affected twin (not recorded which). The source material was blood. V and J are TRBV16 and TRBJ1-6. CDR3 sequence reads: CASSQSWQGGSPLHF.